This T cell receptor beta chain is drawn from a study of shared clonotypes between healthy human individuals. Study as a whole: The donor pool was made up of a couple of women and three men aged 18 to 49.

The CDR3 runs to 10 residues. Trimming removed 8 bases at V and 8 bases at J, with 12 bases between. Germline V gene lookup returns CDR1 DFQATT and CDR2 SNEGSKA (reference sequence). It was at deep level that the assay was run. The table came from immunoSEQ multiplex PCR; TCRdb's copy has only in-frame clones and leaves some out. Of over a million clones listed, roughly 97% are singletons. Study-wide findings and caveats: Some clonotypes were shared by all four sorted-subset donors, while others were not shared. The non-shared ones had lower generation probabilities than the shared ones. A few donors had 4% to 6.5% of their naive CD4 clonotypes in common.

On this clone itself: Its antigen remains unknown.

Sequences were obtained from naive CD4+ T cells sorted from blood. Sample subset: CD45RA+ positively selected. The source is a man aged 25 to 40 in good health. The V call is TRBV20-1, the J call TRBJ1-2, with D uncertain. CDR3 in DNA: TGCAGTCCCCAGGTGGGCGGCTACACCTTC. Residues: CSPQVGGYTF.